This T cell receptor (beta chain) was retrieved from a study of circulating CD8 cells and anti-PD-1 response in melanoma (TCRdb year 2020). Background for the entire study: Nivolumab was given to patients intravenously at 3 mg/kg every 2 weeks. The melanoma cohort included roughly 13 patients, of whom seven received anti-PD-1 as first-line therapy and six had previously received targeted therapy or immunotherapy. Patients with complete or partial responses were counted as responders, while patients with stable or progressive disease (RECIST v1.1) were counted as non-responders. The TCR repertoire analysis was performed on approximately 11 melanoma patients, comprising 7 non-responders and 4 responders. PD-1 on on-treatment samples was detected using a biotinylated anti-human IgG4 antibody.

This clonotype qualifies as large (0.1 to 1%). It lacks a known antigen. Within one base of it there is no much larger clone, and no base qualities were kept. Using a BD FACSAria II cell sorter, four subsets defined by PD-1 and/or TIGIT were sorted out of live CD3+CD8+TCRalphabeta+ cells. To characterize how relevant each subset is to anti-PD-1 therapy response, circulating CD8 T cells were sorted into four subsets based on PD-1 and TIGIT expression. For each sorted CD8 T-cell subset, both the TCR alpha and TCR beta chains were sequenced. Peripheral blood was drawn before the first anti-PD-1 injection and after two and four injections. PBMCs were immediately isolated by Ficoll gradient centrifugation. Until use, PBMCs were cryopreserved in liquid nitrogen in RPMI containing approximately 18% FCS and around 9.6% DMSO. After thawing, PBMCs were stained with a viability dye and with antibodies against CD3, CD8alpha, TCRalphabeta, PD-1 and TIGIT. Total RNA was extracted with the RNeasy Kit, and every sample reached a RIN above 7.

These reads were obtained on a NextSeq 500. TCR libraries were prepared from roughly 15 ng of total RNA with the QIAseq Immune Repertoire RNA Library Kit, Human TCR Panel. Sequencing of the TCR libraries was done on an Illumina NextSeq with a Mid Output V2 kit and asymmetric 261x41 paired-end reads. Each TCR library was diluted to approximately 3.9 nM, after which the TCR libraries were pooled, denatured and loaded at around 1 pM. Turning to the authors' computational methods: Processing of the TCR FASTQ files took place in the QIAGEN GeneGlobe Data Analysis Center, and downstream analysis was done in R 3.5.2. Clonality was calculated as one minus Shannon entropy normalized by the log of the number of unique productive sequences. TRA or TRB clonotypes differing in abundance between baseline and M1 were identified within each subset by Fisher exact tests at 5% FDR. Differentially abundant clonotypes were categorized as emerging, expanding, contracting or non-expanding/contracting. Morisita's overlap index was used to measure repertoire overlap between patients. The public reads were reanalyzed by TCRdb: fastp trimming at Q25, MiXCR alignment, in-frame beta chains only. A single entry per CDR3 protein holds the most common genes and DNA from its merged rows. TCRdb assigned the V and J calls; the authors' analysis was not used. This sample is represented by about 550 distinct CDR3 sequences; 5.5% to 6.5% of them were singletons. The ten largest clones capture around 30% of the sample.

Here is what the overall study found, with its caveats: The cohort mixed treatment-naive and previously treated patients, which the authors noted could influence results. Repertoires were mostly private between subsets, with fewer than 8% of TRB clonotypes shared at M1, and the greatest sharing occurred between DPOS and TIGIT. Only baseline and M1 samples from a small cohort with few responders were used in the published TCR repertoire comparisons. Diversity was greatest in the DNEG repertoire, PD-1 and DPOS had similar and higher clonality, and TIGIT repertoires had the lowest diversity. Because of limited material, replicates were generally not included when the experiments were performed. Tumor material was not accessible, so tumor reactivity was assessed by peptide assays on expanded sorted subsets instead.

There are 13 amino acids in the CDR3, from cysteine to phenylalanine inclusive. The DNA shown is the 39-base CDR3, in frame from base 1. V is cut by 8 bases and J by 2 bases, and the space between the germline ends is 13 bases. Looking up the germline V gene (reference sequence) yields CDR1 SEHNR and CDR2 FQNEAQ. This chain joins TRBV7-9 to TRBJ2-7, and possibly TRBD1, on 5 matching bases. Sample: CD8+ T cells from PBMCs, taken at baseline or after one month of anti-PD-1 therapy (not recorded which). This TCR derives from a human donor with melanoma. The CDR3 here reads CASLGLGPYEQYF. The bases are TGTGCCAGCTTGGGTTTGGGGCCCTACGAGCAGTACTTC.